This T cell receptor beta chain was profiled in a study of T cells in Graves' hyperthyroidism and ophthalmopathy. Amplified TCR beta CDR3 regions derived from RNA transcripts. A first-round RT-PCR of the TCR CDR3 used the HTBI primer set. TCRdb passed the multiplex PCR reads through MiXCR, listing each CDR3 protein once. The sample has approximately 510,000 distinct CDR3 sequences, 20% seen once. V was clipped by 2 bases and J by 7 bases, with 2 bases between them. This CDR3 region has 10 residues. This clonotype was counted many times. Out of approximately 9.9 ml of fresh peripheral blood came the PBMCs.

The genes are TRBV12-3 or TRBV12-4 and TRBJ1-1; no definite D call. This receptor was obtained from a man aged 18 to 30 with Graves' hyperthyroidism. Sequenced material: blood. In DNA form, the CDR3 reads TGTGCCAGCAGTTTAAATGAAGCTTTCTTT. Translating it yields CASSLNEAFF.